The rows below give T cell receptor beta chains drawn from one sample of a study of blood T cells in healthy people across ages. MiXCR, run by TCRdb on the 5' RACE reads, gives a single entry per CDR3 protein. The data contain fewer than 2,000,000 distinct CDR3 sequences, roughly 43% of them singletons. Material: blood. Receptors originate from a human donor in good health. Both conserved end residues are part of each CDR3. Some rows mark clone size as missing; the rest say once, few, many or name a class of expanded clone.

cdr3_aa: CASSLNRDEGYTF; j_call: TRBJ1-2; clone_size: -; v_call: TRBV7-9
cdr3_aa: CASSLDRGVKTEAFF; j_call: TRBJ1-1; clone_size: -; v_call: TRBV5-6
cdr3_aa: CASSLKQGAGANVLTF; j_call: TRBJ2-6; clone_size: few; v_call: TRBV5-1
cdr3_aa: CASSAHANTEAFF; j_call: TRBJ1-1; clone_size: -; v_call: TRBV7-9
cdr3_aa: CTSGPQTNQPQHF; j_call: TRBJ1-5; clone_size: -; v_call: TRBV12-5
cdr3_aa: CASSLSGREQFF; j_call: TRBJ2-1; clone_size: -; v_call: TRBV5-1
cdr3_aa: CSGRDRVGAGELFF; j_call: TRBJ2-2; clone_size: few; v_call: TRBV29-1
cdr3_aa: CSARRWDSSYEQYF; j_call: TRBJ2-7; clone_size: -; v_call: TRBV20-1
cdr3_aa: CASSLSGGYSNQPQHF; j_call: TRBJ1-5; clone_size: -; v_call: TRBV27
cdr3_aa: CASSYGRGYVTEAFF; j_call: TRBJ1-1; clone_size: few; v_call: TRBV6-6
cdr3_aa: CASSQLARGYNEQFF; j_call: TRBJ2-1; clone_size: -; v_call: TRBV7-3
cdr3_aa: CSARRGAVDIQYF; j_call: TRBJ2-4; clone_size: -; v_call: TRBV20-1
cdr3_aa: CSAVGLGTEAFF; j_call: TRBJ1-1; clone_size: -; v_call: TRBV29-1
cdr3_aa: CSVEVGAGEGEQYF; j_call: TRBJ2-7; clone_size: -; v_call: TRBV29-1
cdr3_aa: CASSLESRWEQYF; j_call: TRBJ2-7; clone_size: few; v_call: TRBV7-2
cdr3_aa: CASSAGQGRANTEAFF; j_call: TRBJ1-1; clone_size: few; v_call: TRBV12-3/TRBV12-4
cdr3_aa: CASSRGEGGRSEQFF; j_call: TRBJ2-1; clone_size: -; v_call: TRBV4-1
cdr3_aa: CASREGLADYNEQFF; j_call: TRBJ2-1; clone_size: -; v_call: TRBV5-1
cdr3_aa: CASSDGQLMDQPQHF; j_call: TRBJ1-5; clone_size: -; v_call: TRBV12-3/TRBV12-4
cdr3_aa: CASRLGASGQETQYF; j_call: TRBJ2-5; clone_size: -; v_call: TRBV27
cdr3_aa: CASSPNTGQGLYF; j_call: TRBJ2-5; clone_size: -; v_call: TRBV12-3/TRBV12-4
cdr3_aa: CASKVRGGAYTEAFF; j_call: TRBJ1-1; clone_size: few; v_call: TRBV2
cdr3_aa: CASSQRQGNSNQPQHF; j_call: TRBJ1-5; clone_size: -; v_call: TRBV4-1
cdr3_aa: CAGSLAGGREQFF; j_call: TRBJ2-1; clone_size: -; v_call: TRBV7-9
cdr3_aa: CASNDGGVSGYTF; j_call: TRBJ1-2; clone_size: -; v_call: TRBV7-9
cdr3_aa: CSVGPVGIF; j_call: TRBJ1-1; clone_size: once; v_call: TRBV29-1
cdr3_aa: CASSEQASGTQYF; j_call: -; clone_size: -; v_call: TRBV2
cdr3_aa: CASSPAGMGAYEQYF; j_call: TRBJ2-7; clone_size: -; v_call: TRBV5-6
cdr3_aa: CASSSTSLALHF; j_call: TRBJ1-6; clone_size: -; v_call: TRBV12-3/TRBV12-4
cdr3_aa: CSVMDRELIEAFF; j_call: TRBJ1-1; clone_size: -; v_call: TRBV20-1
cdr3_aa: CASSLDLGVGQFF; j_call: TRBJ2-1; clone_size: few; v_call: TRBV27
cdr3_aa: CASTPGQGEDGYTF; j_call: TRBJ1-2; clone_size: few; v_call: TRBV5-4
cdr3_aa: CASSSTGQSYEQYF; j_call: TRBJ2-7; clone_size: few; v_call: TRBV11-2
cdr3_aa: CASSLIIRRGADTQYF; j_call: TRBJ2-3; clone_size: -; v_call: TRBV12-3/TRBV12-4